Listed below are T cell receptor beta chains from one sample, sequenced in a study of type 1 regulatory T cells. No antigen is known for these receptors. Each CDR3 protein gets one entry after TCRdb re-called the reads with MiXCR. This table holds approximately 23,000 distinct CDR3 sequences, approximately 77% found once. What was sequenced was cultured T cells, either the whole culture or a sorted T cell fraction (not recorded which). These receptors all come from a human donor in good health. Both conserved end residues are part of each CDR3. Each record gives: CDR3 length, D gene, V gene, J gene, clone size, CDR3 DNA, CDR3 protein. The D gene is left open where the match is weak. Rows give clone size only sometimes, using once, few, many, or a class for an expanded clone.

17	-	TRBV12-3/TRBV12-4	TRBJ1-1	-	TGTGCCAGCAGTTTAGCGCCGCCAGGGGCGATGAACACTGAAGCTTTCTTT	CASSLAPPGAMNTEAFF
15	TRBD2	TRBV20-1	TRBJ2-3	once	TGCAGTGCTAGAAGGCGGGGGTCTAGCACAGATACGCAGTATTTT	CSARRRGSSTDTQYF
15	TRBD2	TRBV7-2	TRBJ2-7	few	TGTGCCAGCAGCTTAGGTCGGACTAGCCGCCTCGAGCAGTACTTC	CASSLGRTSRLEQYF
15	-	TRBV20-1	TRBJ2-1	-	TGCAGTGCTCTCGGGGGACAAATACAGGTCGATGAGCAGTTCTTC	CSALGGQIQVDEQFF
14	-	TRBV5-1	TRBJ2-2	-	TGCGCCAGCAGCCCAGGACAGAACACCGGGGAGCTGTTTTTT	CASSPGQNTGELFF
17	TRBD2	TRBV5-1	TRBJ2-1	-	TGCGCCAGCAGCTCTTGGCCGGGACTAGGGGTGCTTGGTGAGCAGTTCTTC	CASSSWPGLGVLGEQFF
16	-	TRBV18	TRBJ1-4	-	TGTGCCAGCTCACCACGGAACAGCACAACTAATGAAAAACTGTTTTTT	CASSPRNSTTNEKLFF
14	TRBD1	TRBV28	TRBJ1-2	-	TGTGCCAGCAGTTCTGGACAGGGATCTGGTGGCTACACCTTC	CASSSGQGSGGYTF
13	-	TRBV12-3/TRBV12-4	TRBJ2-7	few	TGTGCCAGCAGTCGGACTGGGGCCTACGAGCAGTACTTC	CASSRTGAYEQYF
16	-	TRBV18	TRBJ2-5	medium-sized	TGTGCCAGCTCACCGTTAGGCGGTGATGTCATGGAGACCCAGTACTTC	CASSPLGGDVMETQYF
15	-	TRBV9	TRBJ1-3	once	TGTGCCAGCAGCGTCGGTGGTGTTCCCATAAACACCATATATTTT	CASSVGGVPINTIYF
15	-	TRBV20-1	TRBJ1-2	-	TGCAGTGCTAGTGTCCCGGGGGCCTTTGCCTATGGCTACACCTTC	CSASVPGAFAYGYTF
16	TRBD2	TRBV20-1	TRBJ2-3	medium-sized	TGCAGTGCCCTTGTCCTAGCGGGGGGGCTTTTGGATACGCAGTATTTT	CSALVLAGGLLDTQYF
14	TRBD1	TRBV29-1	TRBJ1-2	-	TGCAGCGTTGATTGGACAGGGGTATCTGGTGGCTACACCTTC	CSVDWTGVSGGYTF